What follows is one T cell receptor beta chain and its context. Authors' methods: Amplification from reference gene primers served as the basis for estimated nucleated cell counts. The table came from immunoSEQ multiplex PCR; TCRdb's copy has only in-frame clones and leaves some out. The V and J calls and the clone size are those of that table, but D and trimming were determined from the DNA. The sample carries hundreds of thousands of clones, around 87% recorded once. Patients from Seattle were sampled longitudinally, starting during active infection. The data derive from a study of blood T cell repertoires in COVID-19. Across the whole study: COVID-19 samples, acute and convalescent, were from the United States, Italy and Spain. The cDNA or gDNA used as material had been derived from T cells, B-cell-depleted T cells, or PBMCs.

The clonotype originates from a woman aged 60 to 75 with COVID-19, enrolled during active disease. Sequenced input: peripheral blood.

The CDR3 nucleotides are TGCGCCAGCGGGCCTGGGGCTAGCGGGGCTGAGCAGTTCTTC. Its translation is CASGPGASGAEQFF. The V and J genes are TRBV5-1 and TRBJ2-1, with TRBD2 identical over 9 bases. The J segment lost 9 bases and the V segment lost 7 bases, leaving 11 bases of the junction unmatched. Per the germline V gene, CDR1 is SGHRS and CDR2 is YFSETQ. This CDR3 spans 14 amino acids.